The clone carrying this TCR beta chain was seen repeatedly, ten times or more. Per the authors' pipeline: For nucleated cells, counts were estimated from reference gene primer amplification. Some clones are missing from TCRdb's copy, which holds only in-frame ones; the method was immunoSEQ multiplex PCR. That table supplies the V and J calls and clone size; D and trimming were determined from the DNA. The sample includes over 100,000 clones, 84% seen only once; the top ten take under 8%. The sample comes from a study of blood T cell repertoires in COVID-19. Across the whole study: The United States, Italy and Spain provided the acute and convalescent COVID-19 samples. Sources were T cells, B-cell-depleted T cells, or PBMCs; the material itself was cDNA or gDNA.

The clonotype comes from a woman older than 75 with active or convalescent COVID-19. Sequencing was carried out using peripheral blood.

The CDR3 bases are TGCGCCAGCACATACTTTGGTGAAAGCACAGATACGCAGTATTTT. It codes for CASTYFGESTDTQYF. The chain joins TRBV5-1 to TRBJ2-3; unclear D gene. CDR1 and CDR2 from the germline V gene are SGHRS and YFSETQ. This CDR3 region has 15 residues. V dropped 6 bases and J dropped 0 bases, with 14 bases sitting between them.